This TCR beta chain was obtained from a study of long-term antiretroviral therapy in people with HIV. The assay used was immunoSEQ (version v3.0), run at survey level. Only in-frame clones appear in the TCRdb table, and some are missing; sequencing was by immunoSEQ multiplex PCR. Of some 20,000 clones listed, almost 80% were seen once; the top ten hold approximately 11%. Participants with HIV, all of them, were treated in the United States. Details on this clone: Its antigen is unknown. The junction departs from germline at one end; a sequencing error may be responsible.

Study-level results: Relative to control repertoires, HIV repertoires exhibited narrower CDR3 length ranges. Repertoire dominance by clones expanded before ART was seen at all time points. Once patients were on ART, diversity went higher but still fell short of transplant donor controls.

This specimen consisted of unsorted PBMCs, obtained 2.3 years after starting antiretroviral therapy. This sequence was found in a woman aged 40-49 years with HIV.

This CDR3 is CASSSGEYYEQYF. CDR3 sequence (DNA): TGTGCCAGCAGTTCAGGGGAGTACTACGAGCAGTACTTC. The gene calls are TRBV10-3 and TRBJ2-7; perhaps TRBD1 as D (6 bases). The CDR3 length is 13 residues. Germline V gene lookup returns CDR1 ENHRY and CDR2 SYGVKD.